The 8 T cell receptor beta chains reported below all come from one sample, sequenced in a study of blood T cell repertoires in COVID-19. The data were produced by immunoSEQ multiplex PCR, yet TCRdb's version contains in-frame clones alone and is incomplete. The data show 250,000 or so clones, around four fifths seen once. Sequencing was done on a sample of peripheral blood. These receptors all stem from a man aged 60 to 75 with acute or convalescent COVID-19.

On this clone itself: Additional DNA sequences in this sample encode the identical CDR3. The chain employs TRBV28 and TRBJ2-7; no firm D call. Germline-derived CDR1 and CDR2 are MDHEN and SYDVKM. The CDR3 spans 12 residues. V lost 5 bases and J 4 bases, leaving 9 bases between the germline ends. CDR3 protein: CASSLTTYEQYF. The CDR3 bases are TGTGCCAGCAGTCTCACGACTTACGAGCAGTACTTC.

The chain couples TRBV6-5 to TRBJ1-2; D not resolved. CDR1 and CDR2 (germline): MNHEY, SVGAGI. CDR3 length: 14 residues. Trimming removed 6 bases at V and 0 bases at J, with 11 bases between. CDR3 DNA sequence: TGTGCCAGCAGAAGCGAAGGAGCTAACTATGGCTACACCTTC. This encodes CASRSEGANYGYTF.

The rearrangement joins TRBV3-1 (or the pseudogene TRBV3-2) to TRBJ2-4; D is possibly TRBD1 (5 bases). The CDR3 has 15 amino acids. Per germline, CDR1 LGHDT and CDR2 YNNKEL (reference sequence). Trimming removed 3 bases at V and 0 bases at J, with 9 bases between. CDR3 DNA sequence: TGTGCCAGCAGCCAGGCAGGGTCAGCCAAAAACATTCAGTACTTC. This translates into CASSQAGSAKNIQYF.

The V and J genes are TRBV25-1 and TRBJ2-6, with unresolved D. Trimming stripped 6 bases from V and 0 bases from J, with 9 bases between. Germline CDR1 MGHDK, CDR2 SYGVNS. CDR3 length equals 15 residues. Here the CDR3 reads CASSLTDSGANVLTF. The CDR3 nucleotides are TGTGCCAGCAGCCTAACTGACTCTGGGGCCAACGTCCTGACTTTC.

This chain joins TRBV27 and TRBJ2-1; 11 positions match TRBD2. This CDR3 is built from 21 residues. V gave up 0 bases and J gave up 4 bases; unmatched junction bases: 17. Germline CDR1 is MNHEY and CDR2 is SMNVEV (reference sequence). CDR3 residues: CASSLSPPSGISGGAYNEQFF. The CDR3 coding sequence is TGTGCCAGCAGTTTATCTCCCCCCAGTGGGATTAGCGGGGGGGCTTACAATGAGCAGTTCTTC.

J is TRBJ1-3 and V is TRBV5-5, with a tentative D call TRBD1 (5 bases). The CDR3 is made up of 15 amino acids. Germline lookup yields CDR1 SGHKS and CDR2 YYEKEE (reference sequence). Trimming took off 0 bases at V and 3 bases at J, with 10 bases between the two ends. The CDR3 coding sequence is TGTGCCAGCAGCTTGGTGGCAGGGCTTGGAAACACCATATATTTT. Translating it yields CASSLVAGLGNTIYF.

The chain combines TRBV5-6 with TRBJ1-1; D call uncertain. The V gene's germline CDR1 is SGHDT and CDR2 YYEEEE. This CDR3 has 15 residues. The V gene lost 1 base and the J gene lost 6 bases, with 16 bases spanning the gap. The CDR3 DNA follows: TGTGCCAGCAGCTTGCTCGGGAGGAACACGGCTGAAGCTTTCTTT. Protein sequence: CASSLLGRNTAEAFF.

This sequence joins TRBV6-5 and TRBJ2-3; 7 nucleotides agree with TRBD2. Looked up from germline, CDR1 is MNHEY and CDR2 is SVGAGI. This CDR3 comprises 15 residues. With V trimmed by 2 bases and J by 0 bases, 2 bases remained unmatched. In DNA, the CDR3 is TGTGCCAGCAGTTACGGGAGGGGAAGCACAGATACGCAGTATTTT. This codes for CASSYGRGSTDTQYF.